One sample yielded the 16 T cell receptor beta chains listed below, sequenced in a study of blood T cells in healthy people across ages. Next came a second PCR, run for 7 to 11 cycles, which used a sample-barcoded 5' primer along with a J-beta primer mix. TCRdb reprocessed the 5' RACE reads with MiXCR, giving one entry per CDR3 protein. The sample consists of roughly 2 million distinct CDR3 sequences, about 50% of them appearing once. The specimen was blood. The receptor set was obtained from a woman aged 40 to 50 in good health.

The chain recombines TRBV25-1 with TRBJ2-3; 7 nucleotides agree with TRBD1. The CDR3 extends over 16 amino acids. Losses at the gene ends were 5 bases for V and 2 bases for J; bases not matched to a gene: 10. Germline CDR1 is MGHDK and CDR2 is SYGVNS. CDR3 sequence (DNA): TGTGCCAGCAGTAGGGGACAAGGGGGCAACACAGATACGCAGTATTTT. Translation: CASSRGQGGNTDTQYF.

The chain combines TRBV4-1 with TRBJ2-7; possible D gene TRBD1, 5 bases. In germline, CDR1 is MGHRA, CDR2 YSYEKL. V was clipped by 3 bases and J by 1 base, with 16 bases between them. This CDR3 region has 16 residues. The CDR3 DNA reads TGCGCCAGCAGCCAGGCGGCGGACACGGTTTCCTACGAGCAGTACTTC. Amino acid sequence: CASSQAADTVSYEQYF.

Concerning this clonotype itself: A read error may explain this, as a much larger clone is one base away. This chain links TRBV28 with TRBJ1-2; no clear D. This CDR3 has 13 residues. Looked up from germline, CDR1 is MDHEN and CDR2 is SYDVKM. The CDR3 loop reads CTSIAVSRYGYTF. DNA of the CDR3: TGTACCAGCATCGCGGTATCGCGGTATGGCTACACCTTC.

In the case of this clonotype: A much more abundant neighbour one base away suggests this may be a read error. The J gene is TRBJ2-7, the V gene TRBV7-9; D is unresolved. There are 12 residues in the CDR3. Germline V lookup: CDR1 SEHNR, CDR2 FQNEAQ (reference sequence). The CDR3 region is CASILPPYEQYF. For the CDR3, the DNA is TGTGCCAGCATCTTACCTCCCTACGAGCAGTACTTC.

The chain's CDR3 is CASWTLMANSPLHF. The CDR3 coding sequence is TGTGCCAGCTGGACCCTTATGGCGAATTCACCCCTCCACTTT. V and J are TRBV27 and TRBJ1-6; no firm D call. V was pared by 8 bases and J by 7 bases, with 15 bases between. The CDR3 runs 14 residues. Germline CDR1 is MNHEY and CDR2 is SMNVEV (reference sequence).

V and J are TRBV20-1 and TRBJ2-7; D is unresolved. V was cut by 5 bases and J by 10 bases, with 15 bases left in between. The CDR3 runs to 11 residues. Germline lookup yields CDR1 DFQATT and CDR2 SNEGSKA (reference sequence). The CDR3 protein is CSAVGRESQYF. For the CDR3, the DNA is TGCAGTGCTGTAGGGCGAGAGTCTCAGTACTTC.

The V and J genes are TRBV2 and TRBJ2-7; either TRBD1 or TRBD2 may supply D (5 bases each). Looked up from germline, CDR1 is SNHLY and CDR2 is FYNNEI. Trimming removed 5 bases at V and 7 bases at J, with 24 bases between. The CDR3 has 16 residues. This chain's CDR3 is CASSRTLGPGTGEQYF. In nucleotides, the CDR3 is TGTGCCAGCAGTCGCACTTTGGGACCGGGGACGGGTGAGCAGTACTTC.

The chain couples TRBV5-6 to TRBJ2-6; D possibly matches TRBD1 or TRBD2 (5 bases each). V was pared by 5 bases and J by 0 bases, with 15 bases between. Germline CDR1 reads SGHDT; CDR2 reads YYEEEE. The CDR3 is made up of 17 amino acids. CDR3 DNA sequence: TGTGCCAGCAGTCCCCAACGGGGCCTCTCTGGGGCCAACGTCCTGACTTTC. Protein sequence: CASSPQRGLSGANVLTF.

J is TRBJ2-7 and V is TRBV20-1; TRBD1 matches at 10 bases. Trimming took 5 bases from V and 3 from J; bases not matched to a gene: 7. The CDR3 is 14 amino acids. Germline V gene data show CDR1 as DFQATT and CDR2 as SNEGSKA (reference sequence). The CDR3 nucleotides read TGCAGTGCTTCCCGGGACAGGGGTCTCTACGAGCAGTACTTC. It specifies CSASRDRGLYEQYF.

This clonotype was observed once. The chain combines TRBV28 with TRBJ1-2; no definite D call. V was pared by 6 bases and J by 5 bases, with 10 bases between. Germline loops: CDR1 MDHEN, CDR2 SYDVKM. The CDR3 consists of 12 residues. CDR3: CASSPVVYGYTF. Here the CDR3 DNA reads TGTGCCAGCAGCCCAGTCGTTTATGGCTACACCTTC.

CDR3 protein: CASSVGGGVVEQYF. Written as DNA, the CDR3 is TGTGCCAGCAGCGTAGGAGGGGGGGTCGTTGAGCAGTACTTC. V usage is TRBV9 and J usage is TRBJ2-5; D might be TRBD2 (7 bases). The CDR3 is 14 amino acids. The germline V gene encodes CDR1 SGDLS and CDR2 YYNGEE. Between the trimmed V and J ends, which lost 0 bases and 11 bases, there was a span of 17 bases.

The table lists this clonotype with a count of one. V gene TRBV9 combines with J gene TRBJ1-5; D ambiguous. There are 15 residues in the CDR3. Germline values: CDR1 SGDLS, CDR2 YYNGEE. V lost 0 bases and J 5 bases, leaving 12 bases between the germline ends. CDR3: CASSVGSSSDQPQHF. The CDR3 DNA sequence: TGTGCCAGCAGCGTAGGGAGCTCTTCCGATCAGCCCCAGCATTTT.

The J gene is TRBJ1-6, the V gene TRBV5-1; 7 bases are a match to TRBD1. The CDR3 runs to 16 residues. Trimming cost V 0 bases and J 6 bases; bases outside gene matches: 6. Germline V gene sequence: CDR1 SGHRS, CDR2 YFSETQ. The CDR3 region is CASSLAQGRLNSPLHF. The CDR3 nucleotides are TGCGCCAGCAGCTTGGCACAGGGGCGACTTAATTCACCCCTCCACTTT.

The J gene is TRBJ2-1, the V gene TRBV20-1; 15 bases map to TRBD2. This CDR3 has 17 amino acids. V was pared by 4 bases and J by 3 bases, with 7 bases of the junction left unmatched. CDR1 and CDR2 from the germline V gene are DFQATT and SNEGSKA (reference sequence). CDR3 DNA sequence: TGCAGTGCTACCTCTCGGACTAGCGGGGGGGACTACAATGAGCAGTTCTTC. Translation gives CSATSRTSGGDYNEQFF.

The V call is TRBV6-4, the J call TRBJ2-1; 7 positions match TRBD2. V lost 1 base and J lost 6; bases outside the gene matches: 6. CDR1 is MRHNA, CDR2 SNTAGT, per germline. The CDR3 is 15 amino acids. The CDR3 DNA reads TGTGCCAGCAGTGACTGGGGGGGTAGGGTCAATGAGCAGTTCTTC. Translated, it gives CASSDWGGRVNEQFF.

The rearrangement joins TRBV20-1 to TRBJ2-3; 10 positions agree with TRBD1. V lost 7 bases to trimming and J lost 2 bases; unmatched junction nucleotides: 9. Germline CDR1 reads DFQATT; CDR2 reads SNEGSKA (reference sequence). The CDR3 runs to 15 residues. This CDR3 is CSGDRGLHPTDTQYF. In DNA form, the CDR3 reads TGCAGTGGTGACAGGGGGCTCCATCCCACAGATACGCAGTATTTT.